Listed below are T cell receptor beta chains from one sample, sequenced in a study of CD8 T cells in Susac syndrome. Each CDR3 protein gets one entry after TCRdb re-called the immunoSEQ multiplex PCR reads with MiXCR. The data show 210,000 or so distinct CDR3 sequences, with about 95% seen just once and around 0.16% held by the top ten. Sample: CD4+ T cells from PBMCs. The receptors stem from a human donor with Susac syndrome. CDR3s include the opening cysteine and the closing phenylalanine or tryptophan. Each record gives: CDR3 protein, CDR3 DNA, J gene, clone size, D gene, V gene. D genes are given only for firm matches. Expanded clones get a size class; other rows say once, few or many, or leave the size out.

CASSQEEGEAFF TGCGCCAGCAGCCAAGAGGAGGGGGAAGCTTTCTTT TRBJ1-1 - - TRBV4-1
CASSLGVNYGYTF TGTGCCAGCAGCTTAGGAGTTAACTATGGCTACACCTTC TRBJ1-2 - - TRBV7-9
CASSLSGGSGNTIYF TGTGCCAGCAGCTTGTCCGGGGGCTCTGGAAACACCATATATTTT TRBJ1-3 - - TRBV5-4
CSASRTGPGELFF TGCAGTGCTAGCCGGACAGGGCCCGGGGAGCTGTTTTTT TRBJ2-2 - TRBD1 TRBV20-1
CASSQDTQVGYGYTF TGCGCCAGCAGCCAAGATACTCAGGTGGGGTATGGCTACACCTTC TRBJ1-2 - - TRBV4-3
CATKRGPGTNNSPLHF TGCGCCACCAAAAGGGGTCCGGGGACGAATAATTCACCCCTCCACTTT TRBJ1-6 once - TRBV5-1
CASSWTVNEKLFF TGTGCCAGCAGCTGGACAGTTAATGAAAAACTGTTTTTT TRBJ1-4 once - TRBV5-6
CASSQDRGGPQHF TGCGCCAGCAGCCAAGATCGAGGGGGGCCCCAGCATTTT TRBJ1-5 - - TRBV4-3
CAISDWEDNSPLHF TGTGCCATCAGTGATTGGGAGGATAATTCACCCCTCCACTTT TRBJ1-6 - - TRBV10-3
CASSLESPDTQYF TGTGCCAGCAGCCTGGAGTCGCCAGATACGCAGTATTTT TRBJ2-3 - - TRBV14
CASSKDRLAGAWDF TGTGCCAGTAGCAAGGATAGACTAGCGGGGGCGTGGGATTTT TRBJ2-3 - TRBD2 TRBV19
CASSQKGNSPLHF TGTGCCAGCAGCCAGAAGGGTAACTCACCCCTCCACTTT TRBJ1-6 - - TRBV3-1
CSAATGGWNSPLHF TGCAGTGCTGCGACAGGGGGCTGGAATTCACCCCTCCACTTT TRBJ1-6 - TRBD1 TRBV20-1
CASSHGQGAAFF TGCGCCAGCAGCCATGGACAGGGTGCAGCTTTCTTT TRBJ1-1 - TRBD1 TRBV4-3
CASSLSPPAFRNTEAFF TGTGCCAGCAGTTTAAGCCCGCCGGCCTTTCGGAACACTGAAGCTTTCTTT TRBJ1-1 - - TRBV27
CATSDWGYEQYF TGTGCCACCAGTGATTGGGGCTACGAGCAGTACTTC TRBJ2-7 - - TRBV24-1
CASTDRGNGEAFF TGTGCCAGCACTGACAGGGGGAACGGTGAAGCTTTCTTT TRBJ1-1 - TRBD1 TRBV6-6
CASSQDINQNIQYF TGCGCCAGCAGCCAAGATATTAACCAAAACATTCAGTACTTC TRBJ2-4 - - TRBV4-3
CASSRDSRSYNSPLHF TGTGCCAGCAGCCGGGACAGTCGCTCCTATAATTCACCCCTCCACTTT TRBJ1-6 - TRBD1 TRBV4-2
CASSKTGSDEQYF TGCGCCAGCAGCAAGACAGGGTCGGACGAGCAGTACTTC TRBJ2-7 - TRBD1 TRBV5-1
CASSRINEQFF TGTGCCAGCAGCCGTATCAATGAGCAGTTCTTC TRBJ2-1 once - TRBV6-1
CASSLTGTGESEQYF TGTGCCAGCAGTCTAACCGGGACAGGTGAATCCGAGCAGTACTTC TRBJ2-7 - TRBD1 TRBV12-3/TRBV12-4
CAWSVGSGVYNEQFF TGTGCCTGGAGTGTGGGTAGCGGGGTTTACAATGAGCAGTTCTTC TRBJ2-1 - TRBD2 TRBV30
CASSLLAGEYNEQFF TGTGCCAGCAGCTTACTAGCGGGGGAATACAATGAGCAGTTCTTC TRBJ2-1 - TRBD2 TRBV11-1
CASSRRLAGGTIFYEQYF TGTGCCAGCAGTCGCCGACTAGCGGGTGGCACTATCTTCTACGAGCAGTACTTC TRBJ2-7 - TRBD2 TRBV28
CASIPGEAGGLSYEQYF TGTGCCAGCATTCCCGGGGAAGCGGGGGGTCTTTCCTACGAGCAGTACTTC TRBJ2-7 - TRBD2 TRBV7-2
CASRGVYSNQPQHF TGTGCCAGCCGAGGGGTGTATAGCAATCAGCCCCAGCATTTT TRBJ1-5 - - TRBV6-2/TRBV6-3
CASSLPGLAGIHEQYF TGTGCCAGCAGCCTCCCGGGACTAGCGGGGATCCACGAGCAGTACTTC TRBJ2-7 - TRBD2 TRBV3-1
CSAYREANYGYTF TGCAGTGCTTACAGGGAGGCTAACTATGGCTACACCTTC TRBJ1-2 - - TRBV20-1
CASSLTTGGGNSPLHF TGTGCCAGCTCACTAACTACAGGGGGCGGCAATTCACCCCTCCACTTT TRBJ1-6 - TRBD1 TRBV18
CASSWGRGGYEQYF TGTGCCAGCAGTTGGGGTCGGGGGGGCTACGAGCAGTACTTC TRBJ2-7 - TRBD2 TRBV12-3/TRBV12-4
CSARTGNTGELFF TGCAGCGCTCGGACTGGGAACACCGGGGAGCTGTTTTTT TRBJ2-2 - - TRBV29-1
CASSLVRGEETQYF TGCGCCAGCAGCTTGGTACGGGGTGAGGAGACCCAGTACTTC TRBJ2-5 - - TRBV5-1
CAWGTGEAFF TGTGCCTGGGGAACCGGGGAAGCTTTCTTT TRBJ1-1 once - TRBV30
CAWKGPDNNSGNTIYF TGTGCCTGGAAGGGTCCGGACAACAACTCTGGAAACACCATATATTTT TRBJ1-3 - - TRBV30
CASSYEPNGGMDTEAFF TGTGCCAGCAGCTACGAACCTAATGGGGGTATGGACACTGAAGCTTTCTTT TRBJ1-1 - - TRBV5-6
CASSRLTGGSDSPLHF TGCGCCAGCAGCCGTCTGACAGGGGGAAGTGATTCACCCCTCCACTTT TRBJ1-6 - TRBD1 TRBV4-3
CASSPWGADTQYF TGTGCCAGCAGCCCATGGGGAGCAGATACGCAGTATTTT TRBJ2-3 - - TRBV3-1
CAWSPDSGNTIYF TGTGCCTGGAGTCCCGACTCTGGAAACACCATATATTTT TRBJ1-3 - - TRBV30
CASSTGDRDEQYF TGCGCCAGCAGCACCGGGGACAGGGACGAGCAGTACTTC TRBJ2-7 - TRBD1 TRBV5-1
CASSGGHWFSGANVLTF TGTGCCAGCAGCGGGGGACACTGGTTCTCTGGGGCCAACGTCCTGACTTTC TRBJ2-6 - - TRBV5-6